Listed below are T cell receptor beta chains from one sample, sequenced in a study of early T cells in non-severe SARS-CoV-2 infection. MiXCR was run by TCRdb on the 5' RACE reads, yielding one entry per CDR3 protein. The table records about 100,000 distinct CDR3 sequences, around 10% of them present only once. Sequencing was performed on whole blood. The receptor source for this set is an adult who was a healthcare worker with PCR-confirmed SARS-CoV-2 infection or an uninfected control (not recorded which). CDR3s leave out the opening cysteine and the closing phenylalanine or tryptophan. Fields, in order: V gene, clone size, J gene, CDR3 protein. Clone size is not always given. Where it is, it says once, few, many or a class for expanded clones.

TRBV4-3	many	TRBJ1-3	ASSQEGGAGNTIY
TRBV12-3/TRBV12-4	many	TRBJ2-5	ASKGSGETQY
TRBV3-1	-	TRBJ2-7	ASSQDYGTYEQY
TRBV6-5	many	TRBJ1-1	ASSDGTKAF
TRBV11-2	many	TRBJ1-1	ASSLEGVGTEAF
TRBV18	few	TRBJ2-1	ASSPPPGQEQF
TRBV3-1	-	TRBJ1-1	ASSQAGLNTEAF
TRBV2	-	TRBJ2-7	ASSAWAGHEQY
TRBV11-2	many	TRBJ2-6	ASSLIIAGADSGANVLT
TRBV10-2	-	TRBJ2-7	ASSSLAGYEQY
TRBV21-1	-	TRBJ1-3	ASSHRDTQTPAPGNTIY
TRBV5-1	-	TRBJ2-5	ASSPTSGMETQY
TRBV3-1	many	TRBJ2-5	ASSGDGYQETQY
TRBV11-2	many	TRBJ2-7	ASSLLPSGGNYEQY
TRBV6-4	many	TRBJ1-5	ASSGEVNQPQH
TRBV4-2	-	TRBJ2-5	ASSQVVGGLGETQY
TRBV19	many	TRBJ1-5	ASSIDPGVQPQH
TRBV7-3	many	TRBJ2-2	ASSIATNTGELF
TRBV19	many	TRBJ1-5	ASRDTGNQPQH
TRBV20-1	few	TRBJ2-5	SAAPSGETQY
TRBV7-9	many	TRBJ2-1	ASSQDRRLGNEQF
TRBV6-6	many	TRBJ1-6	ASSPREGSYNSPLH
TRBV12-3/TRBV12-4	few	TRBJ2-7	ASSYNSYEQY
TRBV18	many	TRBJ1-1	ASSPVFRGGEAF
TRBV6-2/TRBV6-3	-	TRBJ2-2	ASSYSFTSGRARELF
TRBV10-3	-	TRBJ1-1	AISTLNTEAF
TRBV2	-	TRBJ1-1	ASSVTGGVAEAF
TRBV12-3/TRBV12-4	many	TRBJ2-2	ASSPIGELF
TRBV5-6	-	TRBJ2-4	ASRQGIAKNIQY
TRBV5-1	few	TRBJ1-1	ASSYQSNTEAF
TRBV5-4	many	TRBJ2-5	ASSPGGTETQY
TRBV7-2	many	TRBJ2-7	ASSPGREQEQY
TRBV6-5	few	TRBJ2-5	ASTPRRESKTQY
TRBV11-2	few	TRBJ2-1	ASSLDQGYEQF
TRBV11-2	-	TRBJ1-1	ASSASGIFEAF
TRBV6-5	many	TRBJ1-1	ASSYRGTNTEAF
TRBV5-6	-	TRBJ1-2	ASSLTNARYT
TRBV12-3/TRBV12-4	many	TRBJ2-7	ASTEPGYEQY
TRBV5-1	few	TRBJ2-2	ASSLALTGELF
TRBV20-1	-	TRBJ2-1	SARALAGDGNEQF
TRBV7-9	few	TRBJ1-5	ASSPTHRDPNQPQH
TRBV20-1	-	TRBJ2-3	SAREASGRDTQY
TRBV7-2	-	TRBJ1-1	ASSLGGPNTEAF
TRBV27	many	TRBJ1-2	ASSLGQGRYGYT
TRBV7-9	-	TRBJ2-4	ASSPGGLAGGWSKNIQY
TRBV12-5	many	TRBJ2-3	ASGLPGDTQY
TRBV28	few	TRBJ1-2	ASLDRGGYT
TRBV28	-	TRBJ2-5	ASSPSGGQETQY
TRBV7-2	-	TRBJ1-1	ASSLLTVRHTEAF
TRBV6-5	few	TRBJ2-7	ASSYGQPNGEQY